Listed below are T cell receptor beta chains from one sample, sequenced in a study of blood T cell repertoires in COVID-19. Clones were read by immunoSEQ multiplex PCR, and TCRdb kept only the in-frame ones, dropping some. Among some 160,000 clones listed, around four fifths were seen once. The sequenced sample was peripheral blood. Receptors were obtained from a man between 70 and 80 years old with active or convalescent COVID-19. Each CDR3 is given with its conserved first and last residue. The order of the fields is D gene, clone size, J gene, V gene, CDR3 DNA, CDR3 protein. D genes are given only for firm matches. Rows give clone size only sometimes, using once, few, many, or a class for an expanded clone.

>NA|few|TRBJ1-2|TRBV6-6
TGTGCCAGCACCAACGGAGGCCAGATCTATGGCTACACCTTC
CASTNGGQIYGYTF
>NA|NA|TRBJ2-2|TRBV2
TGTGCCAGCAGTGATTACGGGGGATCGAACACCGGGGAGCTGTTTTTT
CASSDYGGSNTGELFF
>TRBD2|NA|TRBJ2-3|TRBV9
TGTGCCAGCAGCGTAGTGGGCTGGGCTAGCGGGAGCACAGATACGCAGTATTTT
CASSVVGWASGSTDTQYF
>TRBD1|NA|TRBJ1-1|TRBV28
TGTGCCAGCAGTTTTCCGCAGGGGGTAAACACTGAAGCTTTCTTT
CASSFPQGVNTEAFF
>NA|once|TRBJ2-3|TRBV5-8
TGTGCCAGCAGTTCGGGCGGGCCAGATACGCAGTATTTT
CASSSGGPDTQYF
>NA|NA|TRBJ1-2|TRBV25-1
TGTGCCAGCAGTGAAGCGGGGAGGGGAACTAACTATGGCTACACCTTC
CASSEAGRGTNYGYTF
>NA|NA|TRBJ1-1|TRBV3-1/TRBV3-2
TGTGCCAGCAGCCACAGGACAGAGGCCACTGAAGCTTTCTTT
CASSHRTEATEAFF
>NA|NA|TRBJ1-2|TRBV9
TGTGCCAGCAGCGTAGGAACGGGACTGGGAGGCTACACCTTC
CASSVGTGLGGYTF
>NA|NA|TRBJ1-1|TRBV28
TGTGCCAGCAGTTTGGGGGGGCGAAGGATCGGGTATACTGAAGCTTTCTTT
CASSLGGRRIGYTEAFF
>NA|NA|TRBJ2-6|TRBV5-1
TGCGCCAGCAGCTCGACGGGACTCCCGGCCGTCCTGACTTTC
CASSSTGLPAVLTF
>NA|NA|TRBJ1-4|TRBV6-2/TRBV6-3
TGTGCCAGCAGCGATACTTCAACTAATGAAAAACTGTTTTTT
CASSDTSTNEKLFF
>NA|NA|TRBJ2-2|TRBV18
TGTGCCAGCTCAGGACAAAGGGACACCGGGGAGCTGTTTTTT
CASSGQRDTGELFF
>TRBD1|many|TRBJ2-7|TRBV11-2
TGTGCCAGCAGCCCATGGGACAGAGCCTACGAGCAGTACTTC
CASSPWDRAYEQYF
>TRBD1|NA|TRBJ1-1|TRBV6-5
TGTGCCAGCAAGAGACAGGGAAACACTGAAGCTTTCTTT
CASKRQGNTEAFF
>NA|NA|TRBJ2-1|TRBV5-1
TGCGCCAGCAGCCCGACTAGTGAGTCCTACAATGAGCAGTTCTTC
CASSPTSESYNEQFF
>NA|few|TRBJ1-6|TRBV19
TGTGCCAGTAGGCATCCATACCGTGGGACACGAGCTAATTCACCCCTCCACTTT
CASRHPYRGTRANSPLHF
>TRBD1|NA|TRBJ2-7|TRBV2
TGTGCCAGCAGTGAACGGGGACAGGGGGTCCACGAGCAGTACTTC
CASSERGQGVHEQYF
>NA|NA|TRBJ1-2|TRBV19
TGTGCCAGTACCCGGAGGGGTGGCTACACCTTC
CASTRRGGYTF
>TRBD1|NA|TRBJ1-3|TRBV18
TGTGCCAGCTCACCACAAGGACAGGGGGCAGACACCATATATTTT
CASSPQGQGADTIYF
>NA|NA|TRBJ2-1|TRBV19
TGTGCCAGTAGTCAGGGGTCGGGTACCTACAATGAGCAGTTCTTC
CASSQGSGTYNEQFF
>NA|NA|TRBJ2-5|TRBV5-1
TGCGCCAGCAGCTTGCTGACAGGCCCCCAAGAGACCCAGTACTTC
CASSLLTGPQETQYF
>NA|NA|TRBJ1-3|TRBV29-1
TGCAGCGTCCGGGACTCCCTTTCTGGAAACACCATATATTTT
CSVRDSLSGNTIYF
>TRBD2|NA|TRBJ2-3|TRBV2
TGTGCCAGCTCGCTAGCGGGGGATACGCAGTATTTT
CASSLAGDTQYF
>NA|NA|TRBJ2-3|TRBV4-3
TGCGCCAGCAGCCAAGCCCGGGCAGATACGCAGTATTTT
CASSQARADTQYF
>NA|once|TRBJ2-7|TRBV12-2
TGTGCAAGTCGCTTAGGGTCGGCTAGCGGCCCCTACGAGCAGTACTTC
CASRLGSASGPYEQYF
>NA|NA|TRBJ1-4|TRBV5-4
TGTGCCAGCAGCTCGGACGGGGCAACTAATGAAAAACTGTTTTTT
CASSSDGATNEKLFF
>TRBD1|NA|TRBJ2-7|TRBV3-1/TRBV3-2
TGTGCCAGCGGGACAGCCTACGAGCAGTACTTC
CASGTAYEQYF
>TRBD1|NA|TRBJ1-1|TRBV14
TGTGCCAGCAGCCGGACAGGGTTGGTGACTGAAGCTTTCTTT
CASSRTGLVTEAFF
>TRBD1|NA|TRBJ1-5|TRBV10-3
TGTGCCATCAGTGAGTCGACAGGGCTGTTTCAGCCCCAGCATTTT
CAISESTGLFQPQHF
>TRBD2|NA|TRBJ2-3|TRBV29-1
TGCAGCGTTCACCCACTAGCGGACCGCACAGATACGCAGTATTTT
CSVHPLADRTDTQYF
>NA|few|TRBJ2-2|TRBV7-9
TGTGCCAGCAGCTTAGTCCCGACAAACGGGGAGCTGTTTTTT
CASSLVPTNGELFF
>TRBD1|NA|TRBJ1-5|TRBV5-1
TGCGCCAGCAGCTTGGAGGGGGCTGGTCAGCCCCAGCATTTT
CASSLEGAGQPQHF
>NA|NA|TRBJ2-2|TRBV24-1
TGTGCCACCAGTGACCTCGGGACTCCGGCCGGGGAGCTGTTTTTT
CATSDLGTPAGELFF
>NA|NA|TRBJ2-1|TRBV11-2
TGTGCCAGCAGCCAATCAGCTGGAGTTCAGAAGTACAATGAGCAGTTCTTC
CASSQSAGVQKYNEQFF
>NA|once|TRBJ2-1|TRBV3-1/TRBV3-2
TGTGCCAGCAGCCACTCCCACCAGAACAATGAGCAGTTCTTC
CASSHSHQNNEQFF
>TRBD2|NA|TRBJ2-3|TRBV7-2
TGTGCCAGCAGCTTCTCCTTGGGACTAGCAGATACGCAGTATTTT
CASSFSLGLADTQYF
>TRBD1|NA|TRBJ2-5|TRBV24-1
TGTGCCACGTCGGACAGGGCAGGGACCCAGTACTTC
CATSDRAGTQYF
>NA|NA|TRBJ2-1|TRBV19
TGTGCCAGTAGTATAGATCCCACTAGTTTAGAGCAGTTCTTC
CASSIDPTSLEQFF
>TRBD1|NA|TRBJ1-1|TRBV18
TGTGCCAGCTCACCACCGACAGGGGTAGGTGAAGCTTTCTTT
CASSPPTGVGEAFF
>TRBD1|once|TRBJ1-6|TRBV12-3/TRBV12-4
TGTGCCAGCTCTTCCTGGGGAGACAGGGTCCACTTT
CASSSWGDRVHF
>TRBD1|NA|TRBJ2-7|TRBV2
TGTGCCAGCAGTGAAGTAGTCGCAGGGGGCGGCGAGCAGTACTTC
CASSEVVAGGGEQYF
>NA|once|TRBJ1-6|TRBV2
TGTGCCAGCAGTGAAAACCCGAGCTCCTATAATTCACCCCTCCACTTT
CASSENPSSYNSPLHF
>NA|NA|TRBJ1-4|TRBV7-2
TGTGCCAGCAGCCCCGATCGGGCAACTAATGAAAAACTGTTTTTT
CASSPDRATNEKLFF
>NA|NA|TRBJ2-3|TRBV6-2/TRBV6-3
TGTGCCAGCAGTCTCAACAGACGCACAGATACGCAGTATTTT
CASSLNRRTDTQYF
>NA|NA|TRBJ2-1|TRBV6-5
TGTGCCAGCAGTTACTCCCCTGGGGGCCTCTTCGGTGAGCAGTTCTTC
CASSYSPGGLFGEQFF
>NA|NA|TRBJ2-1|TRBV11-2
TGTGCCAGCAGCTTAGTATGGGGACCTAGCGTTGAGCAGTTCTTC
CASSLVWGPSVEQFF
>NA|NA|TRBJ1-6|TRBV7-2
TGTGCCAGCAGTCCGGGAACCCGACATAATTCACCCCTCCACTTT
CASSPGTRHNSPLHF
>NA|few|TRBJ2-3|TRBV7-9
TGTGCCAGCAGCGCCGGGGGTGCAGATACGCAGTATTTT
CASSAGGADTQYF
>TRBD1|NA|TRBJ2-3|TRBV5-1
TGCGCCAGCAGCTTGGCCACCGGGACAGCCACAGATACGCAGTATTTT
CASSLATGTATDTQYF
>TRBD1|NA|TRBJ1-3|TRBV7-9
TGTGCCAGCAGCGCTGGGACAGCCTTCCCTGGAAACACCATATATTTT
CASSAGTAFPGNTIYF
>TRBD2|NA|TRBJ2-7|TRBV7-8
TGTGCCAGCAGCTTGAGGCTAGCGGGCGCCTACGAGCAGTACTTC
CASSLRLAGAYEQYF